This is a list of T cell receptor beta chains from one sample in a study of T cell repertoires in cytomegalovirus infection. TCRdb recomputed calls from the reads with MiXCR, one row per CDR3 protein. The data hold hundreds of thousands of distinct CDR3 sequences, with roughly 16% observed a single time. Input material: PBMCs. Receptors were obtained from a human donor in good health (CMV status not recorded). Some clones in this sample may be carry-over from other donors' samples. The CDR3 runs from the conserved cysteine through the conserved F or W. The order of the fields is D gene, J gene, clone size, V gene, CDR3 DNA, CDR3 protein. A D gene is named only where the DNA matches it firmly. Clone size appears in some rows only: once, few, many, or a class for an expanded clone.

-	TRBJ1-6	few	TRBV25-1	TGTGCCAGCAGCTGGACTGATCCAAATAATTCACCCCTCCACTTT	CASSWTDPNNSPLHF
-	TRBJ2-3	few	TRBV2	TGTGCCAGCAGTTCTCCACGGACTCCATTTGCCACAGATACGCAGTATTTT	CASSSPRTPFATDTQYF
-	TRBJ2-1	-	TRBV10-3	TGTGCCATCAGTGACAGAAATTCCAGGGGTGGCAATGAGCAGTTCTTC	CAISDRNSRGGNEQFF
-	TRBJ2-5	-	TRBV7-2	TGTGCCAGCAGCTGGCAGGGGTTTGGAGAGACCCAGTACTTC	CASSWQGFGETQYF
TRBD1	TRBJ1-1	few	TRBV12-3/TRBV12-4	TGTGCCAGCAGCCTAAGCAGGGGGCGCGTTGAAGCTTTCTTT	CASSLSRGRVEAFF
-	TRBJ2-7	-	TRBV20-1	TGCAGTGCTAGAGACGGGTTCCCATCCTACGAGCAGTACTTC	CSARDGFPSYEQYF
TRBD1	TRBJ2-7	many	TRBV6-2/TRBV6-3	TGTGCCAGCAAAAGACAGGGGCCGCCGGGCGAGCAGTACTTC	CASKRQGPPGEQYF
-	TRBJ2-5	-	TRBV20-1	TGCAGTGCTAGAGAGCAAGAGACCCAGTACTTC	CSAREQETQYF
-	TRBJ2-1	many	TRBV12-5	TGTGCTAGTGGTACAAGGGGAGATGAGCAGTTCTTC	CASGTRGDEQFF
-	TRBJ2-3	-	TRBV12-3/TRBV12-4	TGTGCCAGCAGTTGGTTGGGAGCAGATACGCAGTATTTT	CASSWLGADTQYF
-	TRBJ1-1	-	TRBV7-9	TGTGCCAGCAGCCCAACGGGAGAGGGGCCGCGGACTGAAGCTTTCTTT	CASSPTGEGPRTEAFF
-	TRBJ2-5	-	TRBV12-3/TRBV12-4	TGTGCCAGCGGCTACTCCCGACTAGTCCTGGAGACCCAGTACTTC	CASGYSRLVLETQYF
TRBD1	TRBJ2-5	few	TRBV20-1	TGCAGTGCTAGAGCTGGGTCGGGACAGAAAGAGACCCAGTACTTC	CSARAGSGQKETQYF
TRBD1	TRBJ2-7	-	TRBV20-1	TGCAGTGCTAGAGACGCCGGCAGGGGGAACGAGCAGTACTTC	CSARDAGRGNEQYF